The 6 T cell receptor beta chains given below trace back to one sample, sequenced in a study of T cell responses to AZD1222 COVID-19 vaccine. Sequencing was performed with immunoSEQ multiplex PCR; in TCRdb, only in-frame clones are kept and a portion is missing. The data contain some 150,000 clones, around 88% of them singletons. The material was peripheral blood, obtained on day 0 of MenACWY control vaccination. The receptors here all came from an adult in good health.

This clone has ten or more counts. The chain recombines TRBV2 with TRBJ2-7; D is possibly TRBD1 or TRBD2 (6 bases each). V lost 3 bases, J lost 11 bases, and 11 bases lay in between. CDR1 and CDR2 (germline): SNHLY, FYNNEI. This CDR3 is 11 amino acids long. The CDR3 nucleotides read TGTGCCAGCAGTGATGGAGGGGGGAAGTACTTC. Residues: CASSDGGGKYF. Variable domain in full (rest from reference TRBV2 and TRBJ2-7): EPEVTQTPSHQVTQMGQEVILRCVPISNHLYFYWYRQILGQKVEFLVSFYNNEISEKSEIFDDQFSVERPDGSNFTLKIRSTKLEDSAMYFCASSDGGGKYFGPGTRLTVT.

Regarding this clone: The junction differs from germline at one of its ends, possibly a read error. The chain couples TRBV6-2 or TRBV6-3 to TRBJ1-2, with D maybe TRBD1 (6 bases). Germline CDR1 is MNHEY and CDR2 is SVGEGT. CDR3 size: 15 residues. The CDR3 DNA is TGTGCCAGCAGTTACTCGCCGAGTGGGGACAACCGACAAGCCTTC. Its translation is CASSYSPSGDNRQAF.

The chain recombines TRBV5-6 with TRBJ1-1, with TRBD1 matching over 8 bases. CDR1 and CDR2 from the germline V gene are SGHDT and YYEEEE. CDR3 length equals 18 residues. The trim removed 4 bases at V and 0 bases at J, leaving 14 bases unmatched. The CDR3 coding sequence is TGTGCCAGCAGCAATACAGGGGGATTCCTCTTTTTGAACACTGAAGCTTTCTTT. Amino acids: CASSNTGGFLFLNTEAFF.

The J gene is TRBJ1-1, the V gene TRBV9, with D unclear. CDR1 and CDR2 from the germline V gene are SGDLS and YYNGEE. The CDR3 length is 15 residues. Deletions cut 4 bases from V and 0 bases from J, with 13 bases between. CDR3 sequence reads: CASSPLGVMNTEAFF. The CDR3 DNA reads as TGTGCCAGCAGCCCCCTGGGCGTTATGAACACTGAAGCTTTCTTT.

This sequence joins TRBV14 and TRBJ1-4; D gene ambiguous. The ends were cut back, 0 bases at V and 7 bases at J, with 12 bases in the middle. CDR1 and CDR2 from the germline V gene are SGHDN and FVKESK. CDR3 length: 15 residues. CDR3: CASSQDPVPGEKLFF. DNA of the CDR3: TGTGCCAGCAGCCAAGATCCAGTCCCGGGTGAAAAACTGTTTTTT.

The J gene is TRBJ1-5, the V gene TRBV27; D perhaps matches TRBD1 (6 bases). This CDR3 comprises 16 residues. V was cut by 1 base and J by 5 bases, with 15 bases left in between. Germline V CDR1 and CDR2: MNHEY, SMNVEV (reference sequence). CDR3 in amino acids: CASSLWAGVPYQPQHF. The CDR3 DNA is TGTGCCAGCAGTTTATGGGCAGGGGTCCCTTATCAGCCCCAGCATTTT.